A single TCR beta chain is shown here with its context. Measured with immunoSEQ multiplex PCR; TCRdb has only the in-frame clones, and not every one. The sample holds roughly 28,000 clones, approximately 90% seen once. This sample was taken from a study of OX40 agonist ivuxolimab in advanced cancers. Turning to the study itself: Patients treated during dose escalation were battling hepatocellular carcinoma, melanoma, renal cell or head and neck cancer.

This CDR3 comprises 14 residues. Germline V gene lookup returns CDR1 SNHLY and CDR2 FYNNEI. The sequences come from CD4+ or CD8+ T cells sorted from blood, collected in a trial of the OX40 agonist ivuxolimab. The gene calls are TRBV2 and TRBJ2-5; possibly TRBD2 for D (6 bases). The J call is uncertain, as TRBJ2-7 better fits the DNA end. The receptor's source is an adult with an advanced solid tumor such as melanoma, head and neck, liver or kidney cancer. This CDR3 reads CASSLPEGPYEQYF. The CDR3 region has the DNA TGTGCCAGCAGTCTCCCGGAGGGCCCCTACGAGCAGTACTTC.